The subject of this entry is one TCR beta chain. Its antigen is currently unknown. The record originates from a study of vaccination effects on CD4 cells after COVID-19. Looking at the study overall: Each person got two doses of an mRNA SARS-CoV-2 vaccine, BNT162b2 or mRNA-1273. Study-wide results and limits: Nearly all vaccine-induced clones in healthy recipients recognized only SARS-CoV-2. After vaccination, at late timepoints, clones induced by infection and by vaccine contracted markedly.

Deletions cut 0 bases from V and 0 bases from J, with 20 bases between. Per the germline V gene, CDR1 is SGDLS and CDR2 is YYNGEE. The CDR3 sequence is 19 residues long. Libraries were prepared by immunoSEQ multiplex PCR; TCRdb keeps only in-frame clonotypes and omits some of them. The table shows 28,000 or so clones, with approximately 76% occurring only once. Sequencing was preceded by expansion of antigen-specific CD4+ T cells with viral peptide pools in the ViraFEST assay. Investigators separated out CD4+ T cells once around eleven days of culture had passed. Vaccinated participants had no history of SARS-CoV-2 infection and tested negative for nucleocapsid antibodies. Cultures had half their medium replaced with IL-2 medium on days 3 and 7.

The V and J genes are TRBV9 and TRBJ2-3; D uncertain. This specimen was CD4+ T cells from PBMCs cultured with SARS-CoV-2 spike peptides, taken before COVID-19 vaccination. This receptor was obtained from a human donor who received a COVID-19 vaccine. CDR3 in DNA: TGTGCCAGCAGCGTAGACTTCGGTGGGATGGGCGGTAGCACAGATACGCAGTATTTT. Translated: CASSVDFGGMGGSTDTQYF.